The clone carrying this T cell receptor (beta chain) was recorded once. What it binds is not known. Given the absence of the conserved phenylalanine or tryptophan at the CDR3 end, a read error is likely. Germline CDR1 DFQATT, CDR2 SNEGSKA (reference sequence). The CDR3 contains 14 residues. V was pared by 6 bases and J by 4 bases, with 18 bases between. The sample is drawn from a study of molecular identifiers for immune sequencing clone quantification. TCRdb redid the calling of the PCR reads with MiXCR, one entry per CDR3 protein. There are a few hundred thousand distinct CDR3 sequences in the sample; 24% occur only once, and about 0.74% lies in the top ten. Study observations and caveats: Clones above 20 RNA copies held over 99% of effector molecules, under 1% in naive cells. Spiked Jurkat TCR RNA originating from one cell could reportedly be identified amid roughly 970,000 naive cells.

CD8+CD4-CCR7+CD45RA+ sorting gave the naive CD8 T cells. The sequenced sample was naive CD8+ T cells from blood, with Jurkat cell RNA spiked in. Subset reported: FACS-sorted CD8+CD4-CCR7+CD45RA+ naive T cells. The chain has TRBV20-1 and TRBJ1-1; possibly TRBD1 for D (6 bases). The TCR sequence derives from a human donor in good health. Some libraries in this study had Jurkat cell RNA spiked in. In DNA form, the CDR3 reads TGCAGTGCCACGGTCGACAGGAGGATCACTGAAGCTTTCTCT. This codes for CSATVDRRITEAFS.